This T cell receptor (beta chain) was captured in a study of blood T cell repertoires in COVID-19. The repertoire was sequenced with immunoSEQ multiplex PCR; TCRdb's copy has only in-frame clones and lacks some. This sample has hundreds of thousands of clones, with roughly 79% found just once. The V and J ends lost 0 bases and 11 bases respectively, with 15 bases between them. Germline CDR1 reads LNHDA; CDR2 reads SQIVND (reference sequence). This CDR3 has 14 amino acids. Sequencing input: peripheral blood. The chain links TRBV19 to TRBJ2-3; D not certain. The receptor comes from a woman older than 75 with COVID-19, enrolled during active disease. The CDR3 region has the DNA TGTGCCAGTAGTATAGACCAATCCCTCACTGGGCAGTATTTT. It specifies CASSIDQSLTGQYF.